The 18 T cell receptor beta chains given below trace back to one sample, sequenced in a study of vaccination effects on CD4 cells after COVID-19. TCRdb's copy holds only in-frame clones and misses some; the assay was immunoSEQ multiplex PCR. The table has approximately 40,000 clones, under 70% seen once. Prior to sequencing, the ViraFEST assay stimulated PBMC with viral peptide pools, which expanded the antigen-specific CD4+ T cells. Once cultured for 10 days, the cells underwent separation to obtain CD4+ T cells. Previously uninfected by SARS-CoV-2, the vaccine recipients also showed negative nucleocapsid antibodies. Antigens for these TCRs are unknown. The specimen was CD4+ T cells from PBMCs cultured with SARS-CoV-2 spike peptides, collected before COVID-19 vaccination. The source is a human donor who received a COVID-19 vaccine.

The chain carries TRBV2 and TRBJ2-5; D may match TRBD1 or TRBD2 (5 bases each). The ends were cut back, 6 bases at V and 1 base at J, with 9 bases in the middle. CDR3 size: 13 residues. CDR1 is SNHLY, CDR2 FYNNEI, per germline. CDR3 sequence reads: CASSRDGQETQYF. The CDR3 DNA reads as TGTGCCAGCAGCAGGGACGGCCAAGAGACCCAGTACTTC. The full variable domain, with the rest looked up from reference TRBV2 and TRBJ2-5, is EPEVTQTPSHQVTQMGQEVILRCVPISNHLYFYWYRQILGQKVEFLVSFYNNEISEKSEIFDDQFSVERPDGSNFTLKIRSTKLEDSAMYFCASSRDGQETQYFGPGTRLLVL.

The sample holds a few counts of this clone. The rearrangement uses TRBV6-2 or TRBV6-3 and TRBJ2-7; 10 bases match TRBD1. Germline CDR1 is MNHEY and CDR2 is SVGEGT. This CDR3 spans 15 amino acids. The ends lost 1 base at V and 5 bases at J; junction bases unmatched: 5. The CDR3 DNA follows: TGTGCCAGCAGTTACTTCTGGACAGGGGGGCACGAGCAGTACTTC. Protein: CASSYFWTGGHEQYF.

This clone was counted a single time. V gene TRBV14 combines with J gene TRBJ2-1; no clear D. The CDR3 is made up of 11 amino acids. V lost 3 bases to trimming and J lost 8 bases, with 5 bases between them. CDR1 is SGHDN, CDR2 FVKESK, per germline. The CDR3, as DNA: TGTGCCAGCAGCCACCGCTATGAGCAGTTCTTC. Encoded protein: CASSHRYEQFF. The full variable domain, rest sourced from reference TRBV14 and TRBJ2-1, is EAGVTQFPSHSVIEKGQTVTLRCDPISGHDNLYWYRRVMGKEIKFLLHFVKESKQDESGMPNNRFLAERTGGTYSTLKVQPAELEDSGVYFCASSHRYEQFFGPGTRLTVL.

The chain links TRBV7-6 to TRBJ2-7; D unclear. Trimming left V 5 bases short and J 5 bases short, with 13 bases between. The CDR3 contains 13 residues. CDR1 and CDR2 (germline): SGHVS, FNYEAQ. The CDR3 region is CASSRREKDEQYF. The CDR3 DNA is TGTGCCAGCAGCCGCAGAGAAAAAGACGAGCAGTACTTC.

The CDR3 DNA sequence: TGTGCCAGCAGTTACTCTAGGACAGGGATCGCTGAAGCTTTCTTT. Translation: CASSYSRTGIAEAFF. This chain links TRBV6-5 with TRBJ1-1, with TRBD1 identical over 8 bases. Germline lookup yields CDR1 MNHEY and CDR2 SVGAGI. The CDR3 has 15 residues. Losses at the gene ends were 0 bases for V and 6 bases for J; bases not matched to a gene: 6.

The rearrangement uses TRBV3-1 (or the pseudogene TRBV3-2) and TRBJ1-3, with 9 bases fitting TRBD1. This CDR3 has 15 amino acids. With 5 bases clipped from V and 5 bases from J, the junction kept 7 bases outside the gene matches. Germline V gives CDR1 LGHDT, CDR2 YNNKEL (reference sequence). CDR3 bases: TGTGCCAGCAGCGTCCGGGACAGGGATCGAAACACCATATATTTT. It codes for CASSVRDRDRNTIYF.

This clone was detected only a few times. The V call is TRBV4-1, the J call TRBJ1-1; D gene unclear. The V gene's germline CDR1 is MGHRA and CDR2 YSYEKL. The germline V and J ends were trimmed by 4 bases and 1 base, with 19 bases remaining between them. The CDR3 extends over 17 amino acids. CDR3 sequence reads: CASSPNPAKGGNTEAFF. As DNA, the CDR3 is TGCGCCAGCAGCCCCAACCCGGCGAAGGGAGGGAACACTGAAGCTTTCTTT.

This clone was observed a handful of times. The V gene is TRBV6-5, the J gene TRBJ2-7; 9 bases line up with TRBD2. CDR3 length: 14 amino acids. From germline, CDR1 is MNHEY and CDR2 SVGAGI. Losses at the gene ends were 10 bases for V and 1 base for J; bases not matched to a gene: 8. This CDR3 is CATRGGRGSYEQYF. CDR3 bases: TGTGCCACCAGGGGCGGGAGGGGGTCCTACGAGCAGTACTTC.

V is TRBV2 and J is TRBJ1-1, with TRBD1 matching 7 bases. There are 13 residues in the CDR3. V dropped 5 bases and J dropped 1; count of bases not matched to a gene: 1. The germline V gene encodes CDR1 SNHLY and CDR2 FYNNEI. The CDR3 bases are TGTGCCAGCAGTCAGGGGGAGAACACTGAAGCTTTCTTT. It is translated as CASSQGENTEAFF.

CDR3 protein: CASSVGTSGYEQYF. For the CDR3, the DNA is TGTGCCAGCAGCGTAGGGACTAGCGGCTACGAGCAGTACTTC. The V gene is TRBV9, the J gene TRBJ2-7, with 10 bases identical to TRBD2. Germline values: CDR1 SGDLS, CDR2 YYNGEE. V trimming: 0 bases; J trimming: 3 bases; junction bases outside the gene matches: 0. The CDR3 consists of 14 residues.

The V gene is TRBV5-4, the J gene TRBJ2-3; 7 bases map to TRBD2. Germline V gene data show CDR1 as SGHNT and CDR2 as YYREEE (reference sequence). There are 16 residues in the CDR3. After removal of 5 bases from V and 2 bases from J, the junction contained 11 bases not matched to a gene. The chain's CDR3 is CASSSPSSGPTDTQYF. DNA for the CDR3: TGTGCCAGCAGTTCCCCCTCTAGCGGCCCCACAGATACGCAGTATTTT.

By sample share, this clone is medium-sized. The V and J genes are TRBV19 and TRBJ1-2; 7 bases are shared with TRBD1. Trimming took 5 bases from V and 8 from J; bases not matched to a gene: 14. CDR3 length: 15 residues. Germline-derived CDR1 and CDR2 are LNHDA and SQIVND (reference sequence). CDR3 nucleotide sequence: TGTGCCAGTAGTGTAACCGGGACAGCCATCAACGGCTACACCTTC. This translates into CASSVTGTAINGYTF.

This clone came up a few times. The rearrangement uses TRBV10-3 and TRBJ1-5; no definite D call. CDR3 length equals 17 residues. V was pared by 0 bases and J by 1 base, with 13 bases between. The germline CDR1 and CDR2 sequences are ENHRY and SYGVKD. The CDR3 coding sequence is TGTGCCATCAGTGAGTCCTCTCACGACGGAAGCAATCAGCCCCAGCATTTT. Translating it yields CAISESSHDGSNQPQHF.

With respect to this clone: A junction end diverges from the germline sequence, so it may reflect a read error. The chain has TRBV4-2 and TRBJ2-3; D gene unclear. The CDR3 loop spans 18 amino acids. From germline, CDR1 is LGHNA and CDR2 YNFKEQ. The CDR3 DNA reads TGTGTCAGCAGCCAAGAAGGCTACGGGCAGGCTTCCACAGATACGCAGTATTTT. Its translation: CVSSQEGYGQASTDTQYF.

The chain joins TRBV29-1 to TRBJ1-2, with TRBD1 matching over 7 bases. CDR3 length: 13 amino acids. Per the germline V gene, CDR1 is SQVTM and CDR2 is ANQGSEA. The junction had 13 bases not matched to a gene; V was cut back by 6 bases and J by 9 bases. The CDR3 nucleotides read TGCAGCGTCAGCAACACGACAGGGAGACGCTACACCTTC. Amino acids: CSVSNTTGRRYTF.

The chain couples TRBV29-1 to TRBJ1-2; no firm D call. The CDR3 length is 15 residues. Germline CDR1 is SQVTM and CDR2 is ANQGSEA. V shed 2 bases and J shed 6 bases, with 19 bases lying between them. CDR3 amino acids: CSVEKGRYPQNGYTF. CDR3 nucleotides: TGCAGCGTTGAAAAGGGCAGATACCCCCAGAATGGCTACACCTTC. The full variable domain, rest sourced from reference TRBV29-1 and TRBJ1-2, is SAVISQKPSRDICQRGTSLTIQCQVDSQVTMMFWYRQQPGQSLTLIATANQGSEATYESGFVIDKFPISRPNLTFSTLTVSNMSPEDSSIYLCSVEKGRYPQNGYTFGSGTRLTVV.

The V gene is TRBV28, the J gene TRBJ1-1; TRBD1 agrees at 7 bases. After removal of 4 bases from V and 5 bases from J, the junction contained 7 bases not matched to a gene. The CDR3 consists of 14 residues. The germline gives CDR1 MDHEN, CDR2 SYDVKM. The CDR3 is CASSSGQRETEAFF. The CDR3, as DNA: TGTGCCAGCAGTTCGGGACAGCGAGAAACTGAAGCTTTCTTT.

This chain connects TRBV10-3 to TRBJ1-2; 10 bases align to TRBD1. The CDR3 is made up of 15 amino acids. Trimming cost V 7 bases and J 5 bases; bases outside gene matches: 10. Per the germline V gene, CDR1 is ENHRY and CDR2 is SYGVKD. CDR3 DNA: TGTGCCATCACTGATAATTCGGGACAGGGGTATGGCTACACCTTC. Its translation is CAITDNSGQGYGYTF.